The T cell receptor beta chain under discussion was sequenced for a study of cytomegalovirus exposure and HLA in healthy donors. Study-wide results and caveats: A later analysis found first-cohort TCR clusters tended to co-occur in the 130 or so validation repertoires. Most TCR sequences were uncommon, yet certain public TCRs appeared in many donors.

Repertoires were generated with immunoSEQ multiplex PCR, while TCRdb's copy carries only in-frame clones and drops some. The data hold approximately 260,000 clones, with 70% to 90% observed a single time. The CDR3 contains 15 residues. Germline loops: CDR1 SSHAT, CDR2 FNYEAQ (reference sequence). The donors were part of the validation cohort of 95 to 150 subjects. That cohort was separate from the first cohort, which comprised 550 to 750 subjects. There are a few counts of this clone. Antigen specificity is unknown. The junction shows a germline mismatch at one end, possibly a read error. The specimen sequenced was PBMCs. The receptor comes from a woman aged 18-29 years in good health and CMV-seronegative. J is TRBJ2-2 and V is TRBV7-7; 10 nucleotides agree with TRBD1. For the CDR3, the DNA is TGTGCTAGCAGCCTTGGACAGGGGGGAACCGGGGAGCTGTTTTTT. Encoded protein: CASSLGQGGTGELFF.